This TCR beta chain was recovered during a study of early T cells in non-severe SARS-CoV-2 infection. TCRdb independently ran MiXCR on the 5' RACE reads; one entry per CDR3 protein. The sample includes 75,000 to 90,000 distinct CDR3 sequences, just under 15% of them seen just once. The germline gives CDR1 SGHDT, CDR2 YYEEEE. Trimming stripped 2 bases from V and 7 bases from J, with 7 bases between. The length of the CDR3 is 11 residues. Sample: whole blood. The rearrangement joins TRBV5-6 to TRBJ2-7, with unresolved D. This receptor was identified in an adult who was a healthcare worker with PCR-confirmed SARS-CoV-2 infection or an uninfected control (not recorded which). CDR3 sequence: CASSFRREQYF. The CDR3, as DNA: TGTGCCAGCAGCTTCCGGCGGGAGCAGTACTTC.